The present T cell receptor (beta chain) was sequenced within a study of T cells in Graves' hyperthyroidism and ophthalmopathy. Diagnoses rested on clinical symptoms, serum thyroxine and TRAb, thyroid ultrasound and orbital computed tomography. RNA transcripts provided the source from which TCR beta CDR3 regions were amplified. Using the HTBI primer set, a first-round RT-PCR was run on the TCR CDR3. In TCRdb, the multiplex PCR reads were re-called with MiXCR into one record per CDR3 protein. The sample contains 400,000 or so distinct CDR3 sequences, roughly 15% of which appear only once. This CDR3 comprises 16 residues. The germline V gene encodes CDR1 SGDLS and CDR2 YYNGEE. V was shortened by 3 bases and J by 5 bases, with 19 bases between the two germline ends.

The chain links TRBV9 to TRBJ2-3; D might be TRBD2 (6 bases). Sequencing input: blood. This TCR came from a woman under 40 with Graves' ophthalmopathy. CDR3 sequence (DNA): TGTGCCAGCAGCGCCGGGACTCTTCCGTCAGGAGATACGCAGTATTTT. Protein sequence: CASSAGTLPSGDTQYF.